These 25 T cell receptor beta chains were sequenced from one sample in a study of beta chain features in type 1 diabetes. Regarding the study as a whole: For Type 1 diabetes patients, all four CD4+ subsets carried TCRB CDR3s that were moderately but significantly shorter.

Every bit of the isolated RNA underwent reverse transcription, so sequencing read expressed TCRB transcripts. Libraries were prepared by immunoSEQ multiplex PCR; TCRdb keeps only in-frame clonotypes and omits some of them. The table records some 120,000 clones, 15% to 20% of them present only once. Their antigen targets remain unknown. Sequencing input: central memory CD4+ T cells from blood. The receptors originated from a young man with type 1 diabetes.

J is TRBJ2-2 and V is TRBV5-4, with no clear D. The CDR3 is made up of 16 amino acids. Germline V lookup: CDR1 SGHNT, CDR2 YYREEE (reference sequence). Trimming cost V 3 bases and J 1 base, with 13 bases left between them. The CDR3 coding sequence is TGTGCCAGCAGCTCGGGTGGCCTTCGGAACACCGGGGAGCTGTTTTTT. Residues: CASSSGGLRNTGELFF.

This chain connects TRBV7-2 to TRBJ2-2; D is ambiguous. The V end was cut by 6 bases, the J end by 4 bases, with 9 bases between. Germline CDR1 reads SGHTA; CDR2 reads FQGNSA. The CDR3 contains 13 residues. The CDR3 DNA reads as TGTGCCAGCAGGGGTTCGGGCACCGGGGAGCTGTTTTTT. Translating it yields CASRGSGTGELFF. Full variable domain (missing parts from reference TRBV7-2 and TRBJ2-2): GAGVSQSPSNKVTEKGKDVELRCDPISGHTALYWYRQSLGQGLEFLIYFQGNSAPDKSGLPSDRFSAERTGGSVSTLTIQRTQQEDSAVYLCASRGSGTGELFFGEGSRLTVL.

This clone was counted a few times. The chain combines TRBV7-2 with TRBJ1-1; maybe TRBD1 (5 bases). The CDR3 consists of 15 residues. From germline, CDR1 is SGHTA and CDR2 FQGNSA. V lost 3 bases, J lost 3 bases, and 14 bases lay in between. The CDR3: CASSLQWGDDTEAFF. CDR3 sequence (DNA): TGTGCCAGCAGCTTGCAGTGGGGCGATGACACTGAAGCTTTCTTT. The full variable domain, completed using reference TRBV7-2 and TRBJ1-1, is GAGVSQSPSNKVTEKGKDVELRCDPISGHTALYWYRQSLGQGLEFLIYFQGNSAPDKSGLPSDRFSAERTGGSVSTLTIQRTQQEDSAVYLCASSLQWGDDTEAFFGQGTRLTVV.

At least ten counts were recorded for this clone. The chain is built from TRBV18 and TRBJ1-5; no clear D. The CDR3 sequence is 12 residues long. Germline-derived CDR1 and CDR2 are KGHSH and LQKENI. The V and J ends lost 6 bases and 7 bases respectively, with 10 bases between them. The CDR3 protein is CASSPEGQPQHF. The CDR3, as DNA: TGTGCCAGCTCTCCGGAAGGCCAGCCCCAGCATTTT. Variable domain in full (rest from reference TRBV18 and TRBJ1-5): NAGVMQNPRHLVRRRGQEARLRCSPMKGHSHVYWYRQLPEEGLKFMVYLQKENIIDESGMPKERFSAEFPKEGPSILRIQQVVRGDSAAYFCASSPEGQPQHFGDGTRLSIL.

The V call is TRBV29-1, the J call TRBJ1-2; possibly TRBD1 for D (5 bases). Looked up from germline, CDR1 is SQVTM and CDR2 is ANQGSEA. The V end was cut by 4 bases, the J end by 4 bases, with 25 bases between. The CDR3 loop spans 17 amino acids. The CDR3 protein is CSVASRSRDRELYGYTF. In DNA form, the CDR3 reads TGCAGCGTTGCGAGCAGGTCCCGGGACCGTGAGCTCTATGGCTACACCTTC.

This clone was counted only a few times. A read error may explain this, as a much larger clone is one base away. The same CDR3 is also encoded by other DNA sequences in this sample. The CDR3 sequence: CAWTQRERDTQYF. The DNA for the CDR3 is TGTGCCTGGACCCAGAGGGAGAGGGATACGCAGTATTTT. This chain uses TRBV30 with TRBJ2-3; TRBD2 might be the D (5 bases). CDR1 GTSNPN and CDR2 SVGIG come from the germline V gene (reference sequence). Trimming removed 4 bases at V and 6 bases at J, with 14 bases between. The CDR3 spans 13 residues.

The chain links TRBV4-1 to TRBJ2-7; D uncertain. The germline gives CDR1 MGHRA, CDR2 YSYEKL. V was shortened by 2 bases and J by 3 bases, with 8 bases between the two germline ends. This CDR3 is 13 amino acids long. CDR3 sequence reads: CASSQNSLYEQYF. The CDR3 DNA reads TGCGCCAGCAGCCAAAACAGCCTCTACGAGCAGTACTTC.

This clone was observed many times. The same CDR3 arises from other DNA sequences in this sample as well. The chain is built from TRBV4-1 and TRBJ1-1; D uncertain. The germline V and J ends were trimmed by 4 bases and 3 bases, with 15 bases remaining between them. CDR1 MGHRA and CDR2 YSYEKL come from the germline V gene. CDR3 length equals 15 residues. The CDR3 sequence is CASSPVLRLYTEAFF. The CDR3 DNA sequence: TGCGCCAGCAGCCCTGTTCTTCGGTTGTACACTGAAGCTTTCTTT.

This clone occurred a few times. The rearrangement joins TRBV5-1 to TRBJ2-5; 11 nucleotides line up with TRBD2. J gave up 7 bases and V 2 bases, and 10 bases lay outside the gene matches. Germline CDR1 is SGHRS and CDR2 is YFSETQ. The length of the CDR3 is 16 residues. In DNA, the CDR3 is TGCGCCAGCAGCTTTTCCGGGACTAGCGGCACGGGGACCCAGTACTTC. Protein: CASSFSGTSGTGTQYF.

The rearrangement joins TRBV27 to TRBJ2-7; TRBD2 matches at 9 bases. This CDR3 spans 13 amino acids. Per the germline V gene, CDR1 is MNHEY and CDR2 is SMNVEV (reference sequence). The CDR3 reads CASRVAGVNEQYF. In DNA, the CDR3 is TGTGCGTCCCGAGTAGCGGGAGTGAACGAGCAGTACTTC.

The J gene is TRBJ2-5, the V gene TRBV2, with D tentatively TRBD1 or TRBD2 (5 bases each). CDR3 length: 14 amino acids. Germline CDR1 and CDR2: SNHLY and FYNNEI. Trimming removed 2 bases from V and 5 bases from J, with 12 bases in between. This CDR3 reads CASSELGGAETQYF. CDR3 nucleotides: TGTGCCAGCAGTGAACTTGGGGGAGCGGAGACCCAGTACTTC. Drawing the rest from reference TRBV2 and TRBJ2-5, the complete variable domain is EPEVTQTPSHQVTQMGQEVILRCVPISNHLYFYWYRQILGQKVEFLVSFYNNEISEKSEIFDDQFSVERPDGSNFTLKIRSTKLEDSAMYFCASSELGGAETQYFGPGTRLLVL.

The CDR3 protein is CASSAYVGSPPPGETQYF. CDR3 nucleotide sequence: TGTGCCAGCAGCGCCTACGTGGGATCCCCGCCCCCTGGGGAGACCCAGTACTTC. The chain couples TRBV9 to TRBJ2-5; D is unclear. V was trimmed by 3 bases and J by 5 bases, leaving 26 bases between them. The CDR3 has 18 amino acids. CDR1 and CDR2 (germline): SGDLS, YYNGEE.

This chain links TRBV7-3 with TRBJ2-6; 8 bases line up with TRBD1. Per germline, CDR1 SGHTA and CDR2 FQGTGA. The CDR3 covers 17 residues. V shed 5 bases, J shed 0 bases, and the junction held 6 bases outside the gene matches. CDR3 loop: CASSIGQGSSGANVLTF. The CDR3 DNA follows: TGTGCCAGCAGCATAGGACAGGGTAGCTCTGGGGCCAACGTCCTGACTTTC.

V is TRBV2 and J is TRBJ1-1; D uncertain. Trimming shortened V by 7 bases and J by 4 bases, and 16 bases separated the two germline ends. Germline CDR1 is SNHLY and CDR2 is FYNNEI. This CDR3 is 14 amino acids long. CDR3 sequence reads: CASTSLHRTTEAFF. DNA of the CDR3: TGTGCCAGCACCTCCCTACATAGAACCACTGAAGCTTTCTTT.

The chain combines TRBV6-1 with TRBJ2-7; the match to TRBD2 covers 10 bases. CDR3 length: 16 amino acids. With V trimmed by 4 bases and J by 2 bases, 8 bases remained unmatched. From germline, CDR1 is MNHNS and CDR2 SASEGT. CDR3 sequence: CASSVIGLAETYEQYF. DNA for the CDR3: TGTGCCAGCAGTGTAATCGGACTAGCGGAAACCTACGAGCAGTACTTC.

This clone was recorded at least ten times. V and J are TRBV25-1 and TRBJ2-3; D uncertain. Trimming shortened V by 10 bases and J by 1 base, and 9 bases separated the two germline ends. Germline V gene sequence: CDR1 MGHDK, CDR2 SYGVNS. CDR3 length equals 12 residues. CDR3 bases: TGTGCCACCAACCGGGGCACAGATACGCAGTATTTT. Translated, it gives CATNRGTDTQYF.

This clone appeared a few times. The chain joins TRBV13 to TRBJ2-2; possibly TRBD1 for D (6 bases). V was trimmed by 0 bases and J by 6 bases, leaving 8 bases between them. Germline assignment: CDR1 PRHDT and CDR2 FYEKMQ (reference sequence). There are 14 residues in the CDR3. The CDR3 bases are TGTGCCAGCAGCTTAGGACAGGGAGCCGGGGAGCTGTTTTTT. As protein: CASSLGQGAGELFF.

This chain connects TRBV7-2 to TRBJ2-7, with 7 nucleotides matching TRBD1. The CDR3 is made up of 16 amino acids. The V segment lost 1 base and the J segment 0 bases; nucleotides outside the gene matches: 6. Germline values: CDR1 SGHTA, CDR2 FQGNSA. CDR3 in amino acids: CASSLDGGQLSYEQYF. In nucleotides, the CDR3 is TGTGCCAGCAGCTTAGATGGGGGACAGCTCTCCTACGAGCAGTACTTC.

This clone was picked up many times. The chain has TRBV7-3 and TRBJ2-1; D unclear. The V end lost 2 bases, the J end lost 5 bases, and 7 bases lay between the germline ends. Looked up from germline, CDR1 is SGHTA and CDR2 is FQGTGA. The CDR3 has 13 residues. In DNA form, the CDR3 reads TGTGCCAGCAGCTTAGGGCAGAACAATGAGCAGTTCTTC. Protein product: CASSLGQNNEQFF.

The gene calls are TRBV28 and TRBJ2-1, with TRBD1 matching 7 bases. This CDR3 contains 16 residues. Trimming removed 4 bases from V and 2 bases from J; junction bases left unmatched: 8. Germline V gene sequence: CDR1 MDHEN, CDR2 SYDVKM. The CDR3 region is CASSSGTAITYNEQFF. CDR3 nucleotide sequence: TGTGCCAGCAGTTCCGGGACAGCCATCACCTACAATGAGCAGTTCTTC.

This clone was found many times. The chain carries TRBV29-1 and TRBJ2-5; TRBD2 agrees at 10 bases. This CDR3 contains 13 residues. Trimming took 3 bases from V and 4 from J; bases not matched to a gene: 2. Germline-derived CDR1 and CDR2 are SQVTM and ANQGSEA. The CDR3 here is CSVDRLAGETQYF. CDR3 nucleotide sequence: TGCAGCGTTGACAGACTAGCGGGAGAGACCCAGTACTTC. Based on the CDR3 plus reference TRBV29-1 and TRBJ2-5, the full variable domain is SAVISQKPSRDICQRGTSLTIQCQVDSQVTMMFWYRQQPGQSLTLIATANQGSEATYESGFVIDKFPISRPNLTFSTLTVSNMSPEDSSIYLCSVDRLAGETQYFGPGTRLLVL.

This clone has just a few counts. This chain connects TRBV7-2 to TRBJ1-5, with D unresolved. The CDR3 extends over 16 amino acids. Germline values: CDR1 SGHTA, CDR2 FQGNSA. V was trimmed by 2 bases and J by 6 bases, leaving 17 bases between them. CDR3 sequence: CASSLPRGDRGQPQHF. CDR3 nucleotide sequence: TGTGCCAGCAGCTTACCTAGAGGCGATCGGGGTCAGCCCCAGCATTTT.

This chain links TRBV11-1 with TRBJ2-4; a possible D gene is TRBD1 (5 bases). Trimming removed 1 base from V and 5 bases from J, with 15 bases in between. Per germline, CDR1 SGHAT and CDR2 FQDESV (reference sequence). This CDR3 has 16 residues. The DNA of the CDR3 is TGTGCCAGCAGCTTAGTTACCCAAGGGGTGGAAAACATTCAGTACTTC. It is translated as CASSLVTQGVENIQYF.

The sample holds a few counts of this clone. The chain carries TRBV2 and TRBJ2-7, with TRBD2 matching 8 bases. V lost 7 bases, J lost 4 bases, and 6 bases stayed unmatched. Per the germline V gene, CDR1 is SNHLY and CDR2 is FYNNEI. There are 13 residues in the CDR3. CDR3 amino acids: CASNSGGPYEQYF. CDR3 nucleotide sequence: TGTGCCAGCAATTCGGGGGGGCCTTACGAGCAGTACTTC. Looking up the rest from reference TRBV2 and TRBJ2-7 gives the full variable domain: EPEVTQTPSHQVTQMGQEVILRCVPISNHLYFYWYRQILGQKVEFLVSFYNNEISEKSEIFDDQFSVERPDGSNFTLKIRSTKLEDSAMYFCASNSGGPYEQYFGPGTRLTVT.

The genes are TRBV18 and TRBJ2-7; 8 nucleotides agree with TRBD2. The V and J ends lost 6 bases and 0 bases, in that order; junction bases with no gene match: 10. The CDR3 runs 16 residues. The germline V gene has CDR1 KGHSH and CDR2 LQKENI. As DNA, the CDR3 is TGTGCCAGCTCCCTTACCCTAGCGGGTTCCTCCTACGAGCAGTACTTC. Its protein product is CASSLTLAGSSYEQYF.